What follows describes a single T cell receptor beta chain. Under the authors' procedure: Reference gene primer amplification yielded estimated nucleated cell counts. Some clones are missing from TCRdb's copy, which holds only in-frame ones; the method was immunoSEQ multiplex PCR. D and trimming were read from the DNA, whereas the V and J calls and clone size are those reported in that table. The data hold approximately 49,000 clones, with 75% to 85% observed a single time. The V end was cut by 3 bases, the J end by 3 bases, with 6 bases between. Germline loops: CDR1 DFQATT, CDR2 SNEGSKA (reference sequence). CDR3 size: 11 residues. This sample stems from a study of blood T cell repertoires in COVID-19. Whole-study context: Material from acute and convalescent COVID-19 was sourced from the United States, Italy and Spain. PBMCs, B-cell-depleted T cells, or T cells were the source of the cDNA or gDNA that made up the material.

The sample taken for sequencing was peripheral blood. V and J are TRBV20-1 and TRBJ2-7; D may be TRBD2 (5 bases). This receptor was obtained from a human donor with acute or convalescent COVID-19. The donor label of this sample is uncertain. The CDR3 sequence is CSASGDYEQYF. CDR3 coding DNA: TGCAGTGCTAGCGGGGACTACGAGCAGTACTTC.